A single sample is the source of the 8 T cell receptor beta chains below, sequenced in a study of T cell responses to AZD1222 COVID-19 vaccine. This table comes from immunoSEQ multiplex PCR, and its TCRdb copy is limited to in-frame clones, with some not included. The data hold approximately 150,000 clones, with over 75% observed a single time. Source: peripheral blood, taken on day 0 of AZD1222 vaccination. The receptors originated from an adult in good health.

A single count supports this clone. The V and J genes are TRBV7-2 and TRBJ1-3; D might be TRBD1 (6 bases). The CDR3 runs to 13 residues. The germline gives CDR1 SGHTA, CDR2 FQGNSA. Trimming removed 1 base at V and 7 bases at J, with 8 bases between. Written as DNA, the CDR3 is TGTGCCAGCAGCTTAGTGGGGGCGAACACCATATATTTT. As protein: CASSLVGANTIYF.

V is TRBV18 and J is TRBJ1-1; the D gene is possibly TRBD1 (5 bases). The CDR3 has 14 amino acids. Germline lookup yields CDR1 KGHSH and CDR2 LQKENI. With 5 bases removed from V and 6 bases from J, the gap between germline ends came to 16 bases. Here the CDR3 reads CASSSLGGDAEAFF. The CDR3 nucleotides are TGTGCCAGCTCATCATTGGGAGGGGACGCTGAAGCTTTCTTT.

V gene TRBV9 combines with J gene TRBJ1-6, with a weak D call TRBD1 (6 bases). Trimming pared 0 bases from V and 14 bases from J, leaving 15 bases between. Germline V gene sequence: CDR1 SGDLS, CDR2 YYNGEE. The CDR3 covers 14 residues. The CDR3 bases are TGTGCCAGCAGCGTAGGGGGGGCTGCTTCGGCCCTCCACTTT. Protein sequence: CASSVGGAASALHF.

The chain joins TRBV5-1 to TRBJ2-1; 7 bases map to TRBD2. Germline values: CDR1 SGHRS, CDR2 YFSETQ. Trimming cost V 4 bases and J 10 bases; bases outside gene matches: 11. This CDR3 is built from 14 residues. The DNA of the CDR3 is TGCGCCAGCAGCGTCCAAAACCCGGGACTAGAGCAGTTCTTC. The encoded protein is CASSVQNPGLEQFF.

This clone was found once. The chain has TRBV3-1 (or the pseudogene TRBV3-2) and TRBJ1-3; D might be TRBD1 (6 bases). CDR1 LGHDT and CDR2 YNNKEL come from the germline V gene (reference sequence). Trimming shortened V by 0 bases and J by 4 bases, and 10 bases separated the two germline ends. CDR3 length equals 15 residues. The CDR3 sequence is CASSQDAGAGNTIYF. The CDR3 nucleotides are TGTGCCAGCAGCCAAGATGCAGGGGCAGGAAACACCATATATTTT.

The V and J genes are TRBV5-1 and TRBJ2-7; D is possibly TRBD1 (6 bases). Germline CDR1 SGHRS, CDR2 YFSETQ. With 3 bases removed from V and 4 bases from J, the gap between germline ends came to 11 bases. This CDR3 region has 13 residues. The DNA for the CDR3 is TGCGCCAGCAGCTGGGACATCCTGTACGAGCAGTACTTC. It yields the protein CASSWDILYEQYF.

The CDR3 sequence is CASSLGQTLYGYTF. The CDR3 DNA follows: TGTGCCAGCAGCTTGGGACAGACTCTCTATGGCTACACCTTC. The chain is built from TRBV5-6 and TRBJ1-2, with a tentative D call TRBD1 (5 bases). V lost 0 bases and J 4 bases, leaving 10 bases between the germline ends. Germline values: CDR1 SGHDT, CDR2 YYEEEE. The CDR3 loop spans 14 amino acids.

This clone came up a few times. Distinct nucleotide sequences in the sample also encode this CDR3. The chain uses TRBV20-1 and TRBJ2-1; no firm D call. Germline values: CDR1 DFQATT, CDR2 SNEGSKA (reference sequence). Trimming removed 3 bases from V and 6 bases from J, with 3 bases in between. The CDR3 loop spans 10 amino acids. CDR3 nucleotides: TGCAGTGCTAGCCTCAATGAGCAGTTCTTC. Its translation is CSASLNEQFF.